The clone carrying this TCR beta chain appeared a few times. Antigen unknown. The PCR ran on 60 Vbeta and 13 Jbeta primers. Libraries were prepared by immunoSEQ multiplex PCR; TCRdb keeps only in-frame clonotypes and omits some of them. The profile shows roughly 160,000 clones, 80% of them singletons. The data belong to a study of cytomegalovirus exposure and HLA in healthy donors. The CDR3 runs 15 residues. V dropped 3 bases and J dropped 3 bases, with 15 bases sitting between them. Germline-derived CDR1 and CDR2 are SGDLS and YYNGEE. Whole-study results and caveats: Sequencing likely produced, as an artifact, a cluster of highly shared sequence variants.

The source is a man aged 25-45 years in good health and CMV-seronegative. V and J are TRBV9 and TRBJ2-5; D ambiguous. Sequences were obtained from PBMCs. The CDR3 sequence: CASSASRSAKETQYF. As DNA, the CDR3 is TGTGCCAGCAGCGCCTCTAGGTCAGCTAAAGAGACCCAGTACTTC.